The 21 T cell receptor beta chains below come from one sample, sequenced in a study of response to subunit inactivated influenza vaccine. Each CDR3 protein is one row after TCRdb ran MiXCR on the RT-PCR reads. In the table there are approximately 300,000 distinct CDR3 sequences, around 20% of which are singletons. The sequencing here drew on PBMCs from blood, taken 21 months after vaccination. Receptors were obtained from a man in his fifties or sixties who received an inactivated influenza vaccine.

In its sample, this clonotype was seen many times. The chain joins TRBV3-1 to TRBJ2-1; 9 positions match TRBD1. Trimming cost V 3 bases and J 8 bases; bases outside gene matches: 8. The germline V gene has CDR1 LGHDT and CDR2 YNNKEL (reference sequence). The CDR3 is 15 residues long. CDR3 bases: TGTGCCAGCAGCCACCCCGGGACAGGGATAGATGAGCAGTTCTTC. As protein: CASSHPGTGIDEQFF.

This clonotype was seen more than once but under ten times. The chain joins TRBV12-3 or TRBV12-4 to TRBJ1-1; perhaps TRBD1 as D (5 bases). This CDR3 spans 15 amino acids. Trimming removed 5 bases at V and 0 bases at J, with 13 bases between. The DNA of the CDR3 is TGTGCCAGCAGTCCCACGACAGTTTTGAACACTGAAGCTTTCTTT. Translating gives CASSPTTVLNTEAFF.

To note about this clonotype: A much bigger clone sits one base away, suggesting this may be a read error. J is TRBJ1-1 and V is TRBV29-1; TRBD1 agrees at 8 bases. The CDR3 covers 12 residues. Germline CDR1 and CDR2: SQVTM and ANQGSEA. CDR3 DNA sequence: TGCAGCGCGAAGGACAGGGCGTCTGAAGCTTTATTT. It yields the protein CSAKDRASEALF.

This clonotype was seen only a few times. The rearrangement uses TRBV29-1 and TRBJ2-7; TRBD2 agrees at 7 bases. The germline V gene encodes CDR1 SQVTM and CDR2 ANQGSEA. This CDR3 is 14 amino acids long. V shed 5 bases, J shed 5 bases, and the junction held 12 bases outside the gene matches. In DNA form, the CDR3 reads TGCAGCGTTCGGTATCAGCGGGATCTACACGAGCAGTACTTC. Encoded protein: CSVRYQRDLHEQYF.

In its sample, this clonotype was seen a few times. The DNA of the CDR3 is TGTGCCAGCAGTGAATTAGGTGCTAGCGGCGCAGATACGCAGTATTTT. This gives the protein CASSELGASGADTQYF. V is TRBV2 and J is TRBJ2-3, with 7 positions matching TRBD2. The CDR3 sequence is 16 residues long. The V gene's germline CDR1 is SNHLY and CDR2 FYNNEI. V lost 2 bases and J lost 4; bases outside the gene matches: 9.

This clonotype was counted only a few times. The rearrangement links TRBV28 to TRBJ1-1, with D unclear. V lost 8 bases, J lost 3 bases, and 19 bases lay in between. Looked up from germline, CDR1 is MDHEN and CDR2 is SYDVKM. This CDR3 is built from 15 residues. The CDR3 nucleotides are TGTGCCAGCTCCCCTGGGGTCGTATTGGACACTGAAGCTTTCTTT. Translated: CASSPGVVLDTEAFF.

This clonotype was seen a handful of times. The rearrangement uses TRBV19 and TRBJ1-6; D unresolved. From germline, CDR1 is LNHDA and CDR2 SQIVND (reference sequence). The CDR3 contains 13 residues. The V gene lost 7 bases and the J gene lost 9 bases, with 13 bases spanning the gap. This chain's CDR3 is CASTAVGVSPLHF. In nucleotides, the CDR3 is TGTGCCAGTACCGCAGTTGGCGTTTCACCCCTCCACTTT.

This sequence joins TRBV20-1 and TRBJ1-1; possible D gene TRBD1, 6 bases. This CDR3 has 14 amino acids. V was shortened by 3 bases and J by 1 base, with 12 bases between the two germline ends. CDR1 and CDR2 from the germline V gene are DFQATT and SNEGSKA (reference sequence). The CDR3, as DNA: TGCAGTGCTAGTGGGGGGCGCGGGAACACTGAAGCTTTCTTT. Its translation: CSASGGRGNTEAFF.

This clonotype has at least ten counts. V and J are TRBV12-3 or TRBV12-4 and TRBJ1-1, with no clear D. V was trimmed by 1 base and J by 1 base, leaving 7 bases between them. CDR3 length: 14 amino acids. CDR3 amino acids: CASSLGPANTEAFF. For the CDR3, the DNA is TGTGCCAGCAGTTTAGGTCCAGCGAACACTGAAGCTTTCTTT.

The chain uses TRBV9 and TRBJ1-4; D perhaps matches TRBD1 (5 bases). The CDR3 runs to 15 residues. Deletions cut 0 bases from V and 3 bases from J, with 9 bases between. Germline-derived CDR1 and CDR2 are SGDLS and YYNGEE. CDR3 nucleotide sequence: TGTGCCAGCAGCGTAGACGGGGGTTCTAATGAAAAACTGTTTTTT. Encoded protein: CASSVDGGSNEKLFF.

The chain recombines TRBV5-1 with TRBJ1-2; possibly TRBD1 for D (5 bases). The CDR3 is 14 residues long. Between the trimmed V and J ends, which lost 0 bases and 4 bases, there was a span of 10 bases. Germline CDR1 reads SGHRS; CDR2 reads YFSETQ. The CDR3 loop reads CASSLEGQLYGYTF. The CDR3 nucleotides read TGCGCCAGCAGCTTGGAAGGACAACTCTATGGCTACACCTTC.

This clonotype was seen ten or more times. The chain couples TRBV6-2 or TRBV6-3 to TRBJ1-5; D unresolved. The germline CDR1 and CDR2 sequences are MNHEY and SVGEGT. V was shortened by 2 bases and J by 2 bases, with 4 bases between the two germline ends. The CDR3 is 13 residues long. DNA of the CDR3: TGTGCCAGCAGTTACGGGCGCAATCAGCCCCAGCATTTT. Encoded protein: CASSYGRNQPQHF.

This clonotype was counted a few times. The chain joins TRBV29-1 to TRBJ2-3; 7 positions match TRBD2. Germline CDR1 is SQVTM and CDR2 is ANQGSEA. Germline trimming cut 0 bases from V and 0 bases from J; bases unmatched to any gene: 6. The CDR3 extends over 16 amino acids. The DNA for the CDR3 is TGCAGCGTTGAAGACAGGGAGGGAGGGAGCACAGATACGCAGTATTTT. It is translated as CSVEDREGGSTDTQYF.

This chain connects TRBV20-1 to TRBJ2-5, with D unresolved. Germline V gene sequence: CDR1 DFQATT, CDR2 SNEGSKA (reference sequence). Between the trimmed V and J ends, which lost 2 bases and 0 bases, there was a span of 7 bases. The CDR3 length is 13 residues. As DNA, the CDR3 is TGCAGTGCTAGACGCTCGTACCAAGAGACCCAGTACTTC. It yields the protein CSARRSYQETQYF.

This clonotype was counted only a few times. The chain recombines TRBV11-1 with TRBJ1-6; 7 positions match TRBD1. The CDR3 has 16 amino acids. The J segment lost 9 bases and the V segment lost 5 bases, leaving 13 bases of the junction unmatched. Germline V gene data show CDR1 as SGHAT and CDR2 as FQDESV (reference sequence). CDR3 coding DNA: TGTGCCAGCAGCCCCGCCGACAGGGAGTACGGTTCACCCCTCCACTTT. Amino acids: CASSPADREYGSPLHF.

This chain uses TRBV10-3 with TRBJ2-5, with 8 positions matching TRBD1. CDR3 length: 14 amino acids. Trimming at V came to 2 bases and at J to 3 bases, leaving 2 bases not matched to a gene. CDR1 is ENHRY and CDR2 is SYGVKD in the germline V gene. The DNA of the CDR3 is TGTGCCATCAGTGAGACAGGGGGTGAAGAGACCCAGTACTTC. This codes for CAISETGGEETQYF.

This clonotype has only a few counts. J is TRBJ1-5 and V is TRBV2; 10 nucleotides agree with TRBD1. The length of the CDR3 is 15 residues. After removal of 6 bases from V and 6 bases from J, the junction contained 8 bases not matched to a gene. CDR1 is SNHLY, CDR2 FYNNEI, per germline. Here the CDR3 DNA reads TGTGCCAGCAGGGACGACAGGGGGCTCATTCAGCCCCAGCATTTT. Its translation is CASRDDRGLIQPQHF.

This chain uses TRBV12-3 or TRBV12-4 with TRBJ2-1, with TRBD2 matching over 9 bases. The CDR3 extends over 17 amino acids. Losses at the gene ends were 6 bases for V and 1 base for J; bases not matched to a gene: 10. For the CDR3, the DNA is TGTGCCAGCAGGGGCTTCGGGACTAGCCTATCCTACAATGAGCAGTTCTTC. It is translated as CASRGFGTSLSYNEQFF.

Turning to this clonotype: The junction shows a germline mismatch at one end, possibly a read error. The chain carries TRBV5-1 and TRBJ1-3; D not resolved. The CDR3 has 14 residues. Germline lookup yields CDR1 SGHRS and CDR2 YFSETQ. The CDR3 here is CASSLGSSGYTIYF. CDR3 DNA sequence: TGCGCCAGCAGCTTAGGAAGCTCTGGATACACCATATATTTT.

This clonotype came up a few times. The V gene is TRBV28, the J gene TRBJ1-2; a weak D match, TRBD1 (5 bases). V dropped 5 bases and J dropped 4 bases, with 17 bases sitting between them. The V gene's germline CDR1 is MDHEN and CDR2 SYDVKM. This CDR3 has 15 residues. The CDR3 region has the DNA TGTGCCAGCAGTCCCCCCTGGGGGATAGGCTATGGCTACACCTTC. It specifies CASSPPWGIGYGYTF.

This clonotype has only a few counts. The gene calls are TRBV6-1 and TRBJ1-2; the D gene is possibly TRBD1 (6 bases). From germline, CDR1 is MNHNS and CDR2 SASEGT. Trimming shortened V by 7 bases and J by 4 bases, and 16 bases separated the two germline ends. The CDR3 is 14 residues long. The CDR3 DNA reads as TGTGCCAGCACCAAACAAACAGGGTCCTATGGCTACACCTTC. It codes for CASTKQTGSYGYTF.